This T cell receptor (beta chain) was recovered during a study of OX40 agonist ivuxolimab in advanced cancers. About the study as a whole: Ivuxolimab was a fully human IgG2 agonistic monoclonal antibody targeting the costimulatory receptor OX40 (CD134). Intravenous ivuxolimab was administered to patients every 2 weeks at six dose levels: 0.01, 0.1, 0.3, 1.5, 3 and 10 mg/kg. Of the 50 to 55 patients in dose escalation, about 20 had hepatocellular carcinoma, around 15 had melanoma, 9 had renal cell carcinoma and 9 had head and neck cancer. The dose-escalation cohort was about 83% male with a mean age of roughly 60 years, ranging from about 20 to 80. Patients were allowed to have had prior anti-PD-1, anti-PD-L1 or anti-CTLA-4 therapy, and approximately 40% of the dose-escalation patients had been treated with checkpoint inhibitors. Three dose-escalation patients achieved partial responses, one with hepatocellular carcinoma and two with cutaneous melanoma. Peripheral TCRbeta sequencing aimed to test whether ivuxolimab altered TCR sequence diversity and caused clonal T-cell expansion. The paper covers the monotherapy dose-escalation part of the phase I ivuxolimab trial, which included N ≈ 50 patients.

Patients with autoimmune disease history or receiving systemic immunosuppression were excluded from the trial. Peripheral blood for TCR sequencing was collected from all dose cohorts at baseline, on cycle 4 day 1, and on cycle 7 day 1. Samples came from an open-label, multicenter, first-in-human phase I dose-escalation trial of ivuxolimab. Adults with locally advanced or metastatic melanoma, renal cell, hepatocellular, or head and neck squamous cell carcinoma were enrolled in the trial. Before TCR sequencing, CD4+ T cells and CD8+ T cells from peripheral blood were sorted into separate populations. The study at large found these results: Low levels of normalized T-cell clonal expansion were also seen in some patients who did not respond. After ivuxolimab, more expanded clones were found on average in CD8+ T cells than in CD4+ T cells. The antigen specificity of the clonally expanded peripheral T cells was not determined. At doses of 0.1 to 3.0 mg/kg, clonal expansion of both CD4+ and CD8+ T cells in blood was seen between baseline and week 6. In partial responders in the 0.1-3.0 mg/kg groups, normalized peripheral clonal expansion was found to be among the lowest, especially among CD8+ T cells.

Genomic DNA was extracted from sorted cells for sequencing of the TCRbeta CDR3 region. TCRbeta CDR3 regions were sequenced using the immunoSEQ Assay. TCRdb carries this immuneACCESS record with in-frame sequences only. Its versions omit some clonotypes, under half of them owing to an unresolved V gene in the studies checked, with the rest unexplained. In this sample the table shows over 70,000 clones, more than 75% of which occur a single time. Of the sample, less than 8% falls within the top ten clones. In regard to this clone: Its antigen specificity is not known. Within one base of it there is no much larger clone, and no base qualities were kept.

A distance of 13 bases separates the germline ends of V and J, which lose 5 bases and 0 bases respectively. CDR1 and CDR2 were assigned from the germline V gene (reference sequence) as SEHNR and FQNEAQ. From the cysteine through the phenylalanine, the CDR3 covers 15 amino acids. Kept here is only the CDR3 DNA, which spans 45 bases and is read in frame from base 1. The material sequenced was CD4+ or CD8+ T cells sorted from blood, taken in a trial of the OX40 agonist ivuxolimab. The chain was built from TRBV7-9 and TRBJ1-2; the D gene assignment is ambiguous. The sequence derives from an adult with an advanced solid tumor such as melanoma, head and neck, liver or kidney cancer. The CDR3 has the sequence CASSPPGIPNYGYTF. In nucleotides, the sequence is TGTGCCAGCAGCCCGCCCGGGATTCCTAACTATGGCTACACCTTC.